The sequence of this T cell receptor beta chain was determined in a study of blood T cell repertoires in COVID-19. For the study at large: Acute and convalescent COVID-19 samples came from the United States, Italy and Spain.

Libraries were prepared by immunoSEQ multiplex PCR; TCRdb keeps only in-frame clonotypes and omits some of them. The table includes a few hundred thousand clones, 80% to 85% detected once. Germline CDR1 SGDLS, CDR2 YYNGEE. The V segment lost 0 bases and the J segment 0 bases; nucleotides outside the gene matches: 3. The CDR3 consists of 15 residues. The chain recombines TRBV9 with TRBJ2-7; the match to TRBD2 covers 7 bases. This TCR was sampled from a man aged 40-55 years who had been exposed to COVID-19. The sample comprised PBMCs or T cells enriched from blood (not recorded which). This chain's CDR3 is CASSVDGRNSYEQYF. The DNA for the CDR3 is TGTGCCAGCAGCGTAGACGGGAGGAACTCCTACGAGCAGTACTTC.